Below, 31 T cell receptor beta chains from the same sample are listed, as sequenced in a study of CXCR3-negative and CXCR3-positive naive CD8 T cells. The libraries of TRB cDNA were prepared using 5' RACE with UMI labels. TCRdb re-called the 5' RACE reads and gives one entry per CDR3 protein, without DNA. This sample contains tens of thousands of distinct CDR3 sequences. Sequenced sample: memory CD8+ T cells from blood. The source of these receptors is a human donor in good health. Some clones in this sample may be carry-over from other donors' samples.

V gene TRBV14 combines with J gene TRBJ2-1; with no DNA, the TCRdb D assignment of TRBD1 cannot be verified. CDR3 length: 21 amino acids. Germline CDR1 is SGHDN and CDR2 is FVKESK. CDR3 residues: CASSQDEDDRLLYAAYNEQFF.

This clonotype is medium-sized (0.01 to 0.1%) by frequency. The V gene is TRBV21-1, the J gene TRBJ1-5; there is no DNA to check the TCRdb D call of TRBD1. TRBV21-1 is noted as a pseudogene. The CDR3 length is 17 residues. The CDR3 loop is CASSRDRVDFGNQPQHF.

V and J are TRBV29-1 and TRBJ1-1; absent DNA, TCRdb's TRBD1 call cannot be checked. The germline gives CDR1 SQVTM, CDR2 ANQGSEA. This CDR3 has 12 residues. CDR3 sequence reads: CSATTGETEAFF.

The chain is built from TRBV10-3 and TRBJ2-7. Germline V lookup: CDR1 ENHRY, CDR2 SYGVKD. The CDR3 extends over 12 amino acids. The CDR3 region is CAVGRSSYEQYF.

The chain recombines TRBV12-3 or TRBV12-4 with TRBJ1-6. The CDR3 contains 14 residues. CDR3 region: CASSQGMGNSPLHF.

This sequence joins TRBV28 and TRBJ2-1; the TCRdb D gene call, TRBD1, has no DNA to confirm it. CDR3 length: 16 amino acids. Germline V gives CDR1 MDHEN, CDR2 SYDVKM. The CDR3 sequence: CASSLSDGRGASEQFF.

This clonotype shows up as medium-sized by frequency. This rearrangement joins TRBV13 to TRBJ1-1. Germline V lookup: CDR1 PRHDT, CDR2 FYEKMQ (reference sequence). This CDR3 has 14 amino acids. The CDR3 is CASSSLEGGTEAFF.

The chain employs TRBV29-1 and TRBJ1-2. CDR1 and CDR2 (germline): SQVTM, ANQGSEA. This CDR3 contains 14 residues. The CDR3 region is CSVVPVEANYGYTF.

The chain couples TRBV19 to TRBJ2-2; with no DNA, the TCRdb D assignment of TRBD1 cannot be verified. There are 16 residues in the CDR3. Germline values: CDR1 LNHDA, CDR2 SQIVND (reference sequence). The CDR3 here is CASSIGQGAVAGELFF.

Here the CDR3 reads CASSGTGGVWYGYTF. The rearrangement uses TRBV28 and TRBJ1-2; no DNA is available, so the TRBD1 call from TCRdb remains unchecked. CDR1 and CDR2 from the germline V gene are MDHEN and SYDVKM. The CDR3 sequence is 15 residues long.

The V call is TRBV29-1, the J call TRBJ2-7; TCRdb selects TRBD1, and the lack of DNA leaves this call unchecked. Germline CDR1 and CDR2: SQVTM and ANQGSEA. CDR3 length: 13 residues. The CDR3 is CSVGTGGEYEQYF.

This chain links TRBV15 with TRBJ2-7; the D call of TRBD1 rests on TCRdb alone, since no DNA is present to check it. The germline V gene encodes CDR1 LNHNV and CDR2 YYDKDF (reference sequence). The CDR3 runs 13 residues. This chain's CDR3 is CATSGPPGNEQYF.

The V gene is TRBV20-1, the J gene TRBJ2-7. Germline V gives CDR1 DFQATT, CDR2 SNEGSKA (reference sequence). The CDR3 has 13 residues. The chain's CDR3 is CSARDVRSDEQYF.

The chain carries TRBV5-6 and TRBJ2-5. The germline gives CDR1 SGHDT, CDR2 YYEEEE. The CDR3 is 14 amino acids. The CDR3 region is CASSLFQLRETQYF.

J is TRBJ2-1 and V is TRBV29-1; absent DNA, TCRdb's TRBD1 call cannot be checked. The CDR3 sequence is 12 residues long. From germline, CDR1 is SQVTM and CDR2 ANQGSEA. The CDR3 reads CSVRGEPPEQFF.

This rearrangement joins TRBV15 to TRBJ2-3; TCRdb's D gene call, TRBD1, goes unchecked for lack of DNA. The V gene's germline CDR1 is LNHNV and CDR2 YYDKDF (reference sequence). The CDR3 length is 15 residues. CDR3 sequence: CATSRARGGTDTQYF.

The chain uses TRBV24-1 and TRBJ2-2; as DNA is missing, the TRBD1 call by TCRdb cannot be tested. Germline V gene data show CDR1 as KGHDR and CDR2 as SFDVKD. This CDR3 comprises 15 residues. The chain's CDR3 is CATSDGGLDTGELFF.

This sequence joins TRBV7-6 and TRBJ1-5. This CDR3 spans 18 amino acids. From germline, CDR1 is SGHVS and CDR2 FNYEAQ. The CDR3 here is CASSLEAFGAYSNQPQHF.

CDR3: CASSRGRDAYQETQYF. The chain links TRBV11-2 to TRBJ2-5; TCRdb proposes TRBD1, but this gene call is untestable without DNA. CDR3 size: 16 residues. CDR1 and CDR2 from the germline V gene are SGHAT and FQNNGV. Using reference TRBV11-2 and TRBJ2-5 for the parts outside the CDR3, the full variable domain is EAGVAQSPRYKIIEKRQSVAFWCNPISGHATLYWYQQILGQGPKLLIQFQNNGVVDDSQLPKDRFSAERLKGVDSTLKIQPAKLEDSAVYLCASSRGRDAYQETQYFGPGTRLLVL.

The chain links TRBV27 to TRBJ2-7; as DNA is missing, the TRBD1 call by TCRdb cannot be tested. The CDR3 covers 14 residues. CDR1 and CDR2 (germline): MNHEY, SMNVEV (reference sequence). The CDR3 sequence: CASRSQGPFYEQYF.

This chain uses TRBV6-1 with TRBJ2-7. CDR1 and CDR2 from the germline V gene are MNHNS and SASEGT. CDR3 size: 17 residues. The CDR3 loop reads CASSESLWEAVSYEQYF.

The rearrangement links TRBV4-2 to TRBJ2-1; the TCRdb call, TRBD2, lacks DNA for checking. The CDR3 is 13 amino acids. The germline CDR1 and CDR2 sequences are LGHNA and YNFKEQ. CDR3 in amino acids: CASSQAGNNEQFF.

CDR3: CSVEVAGQYTDTQYF. The V call is TRBV29-1, the J call TRBJ2-3; the D call of TRBD2 rests on TCRdb alone, since no DNA is present to check it. Germline V gene lookup returns CDR1 SQVTM and CDR2 ANQGSEA. This CDR3 contains 15 residues.

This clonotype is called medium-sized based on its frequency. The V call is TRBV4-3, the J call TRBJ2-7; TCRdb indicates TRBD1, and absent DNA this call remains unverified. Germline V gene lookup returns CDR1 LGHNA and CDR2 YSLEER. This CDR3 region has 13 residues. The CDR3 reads CASSPGPMYEQYF.

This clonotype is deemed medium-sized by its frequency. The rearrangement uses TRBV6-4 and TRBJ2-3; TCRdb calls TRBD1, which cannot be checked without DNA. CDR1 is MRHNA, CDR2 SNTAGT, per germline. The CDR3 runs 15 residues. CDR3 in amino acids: CASSDSQGAADTQYF.

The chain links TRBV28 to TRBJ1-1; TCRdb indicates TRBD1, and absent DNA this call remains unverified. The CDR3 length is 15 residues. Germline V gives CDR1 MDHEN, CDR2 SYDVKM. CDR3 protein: CASSSETGGFVEAFF.

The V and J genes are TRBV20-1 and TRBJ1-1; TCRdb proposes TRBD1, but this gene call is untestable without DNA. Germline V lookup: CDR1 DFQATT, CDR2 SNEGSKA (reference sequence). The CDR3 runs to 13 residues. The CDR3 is CSARDSSGRIAFF.

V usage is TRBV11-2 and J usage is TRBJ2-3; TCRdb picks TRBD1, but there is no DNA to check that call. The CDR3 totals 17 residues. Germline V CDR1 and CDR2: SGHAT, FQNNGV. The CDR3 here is CASSARDPTLSTDTQYF.

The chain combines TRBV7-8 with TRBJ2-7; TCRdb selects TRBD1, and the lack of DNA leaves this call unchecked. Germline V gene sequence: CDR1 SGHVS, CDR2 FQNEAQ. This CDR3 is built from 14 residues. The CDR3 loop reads CASSLEAPFYEQYF. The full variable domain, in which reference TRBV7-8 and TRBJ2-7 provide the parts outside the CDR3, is GAGVSQSPRYKVAKRGQDVALRCDPISGHVSLFWYQQALGQGPEFLTYFQNEAQLDKSGLPSDRFFAERPEGSVSTLKIQRTQQEDSAVYLCASSLEAPFYEQYFGPGTRLTVT.

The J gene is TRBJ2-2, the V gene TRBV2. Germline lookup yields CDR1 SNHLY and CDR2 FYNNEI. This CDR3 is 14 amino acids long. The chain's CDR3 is CASSGSGNTGELFF.

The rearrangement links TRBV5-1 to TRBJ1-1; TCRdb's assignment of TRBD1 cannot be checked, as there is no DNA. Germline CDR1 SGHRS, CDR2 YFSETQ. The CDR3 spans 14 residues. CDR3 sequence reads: CASSFTGVGAEAFF.